Listed below are T cell receptor beta chains from one sample, sequenced in a study of cytomegalovirus exposure and HLA in healthy donors. Only in-frame clones appear in the TCRdb table, and some are missing; sequencing was by immunoSEQ multiplex PCR. The data show 95,000 to 150,000 clones, with 80% to 85% seen just once and 2% to 2.5% held by the top ten. Sequenced sample: PBMCs. These receptor sequences come from a man between 25 and 39 years old in good health and CMV-seronegative. Each CDR3 is given with its conserved first and last residue. Each record gives: V gene, D gene, clone size, J gene, CDR3 protein, CDR3 DNA. A D gene is named only where the DNA matches it firmly. Clone size is stated in some rows and not others, as once, few, many or a class when expanded.

TRBV7-2,-,-,TRBJ2-2,CASSLRGVGTGELFF,TGTGCCAGCAGCTTAAGGGGTGTCGGCACCGGGGAGCTGTTTTTT
TRBV30,-,-,TRBJ1-3,CAGGSSGNTIYF,TGTGCCGGAGGTAGCTCTGGAAACACCATATATTTT
TRBV14,TRBD1,once,TRBJ2-7,CASSLDGQGWLEQYF,TGTGCCAGCAGCCTGGACGGACAGGGGTGGCTCGAGCAGTACTTC
TRBV7-9,-,-,TRBJ1-2,CASSFGNSGNYGYTF,TGTGCCAGCAGTTTCGGAAACAGTGGGAACTATGGCTACACCTTC
TRBV6-4,-,-,TRBJ1-2,CASSVSPQANYGYTF,TGTGCCAGCAGTGTGTCCCCACAGGCTAACTATGGCTACACCTTC
TRBV7-2,-,-,TRBJ1-1,CASSFGNTEAFF,TGTGCCAGCAGCTTTGGCAACACTGAAGCTTTCTTT
TRBV6-1,-,-,TRBJ1-4,CASSGVNEKLFF,TGTGCTTCCTCGGGGGTCAATGAAAAACTGTTTTTT
TRBV29-1,TRBD2,-,TRBJ2-1,CSVYSGGNNEQFF,TGCAGCGTATATAGCGGGGGTAACAATGAGCAGTTCTTC
TRBV27,TRBD1,-,TRBJ2-7,CASSLSTGGINEQYF,TGTGCCAGCAGTTTATCGACAGGGGGAATAAACGAGCAGTACTTC
TRBV29-1,-,once,TRBJ1-4,CSVAKGDEKLFF,TGCAGCGTTGCCAAGGGGGATGAAAAACTGTTTTTT
TRBV6-1,TRBD1,-,TRBJ1-4,CASSERGLSNEKLFF,TGTGCCAGCAGTGAAAGGGGGCTGTCTAATGAAAAACTGTTTTTT
TRBV5-6,TRBD2,-,TRBJ2-5,CASTTSGGVWETQYF,TGTGCCAGTACGACTAGCGGGGGGGTCTGGGAGACCCAGTACTTC
TRBV5-5,-,-,TRBJ2-1,CASSRGAGGTGGNEQFF,TGTGCCAGCAGCCGGGGGGCTGGGGGAACGGGAGGCAATGAGCAGTTCTTC
TRBV4-1,-,once,TRBJ2-5,CASSLTQYQETQYF,TGCGCCAGCAGCCTTACCCAGTACCAAGAGACCCAGTACTTC
TRBV19,-,-,TRBJ1-2,CASSIWEGNYGYTF,TGTGCCAGTAGTATCTGGGAGGGGAACTATGGCTACACCTTC
TRBV2,-,-,TRBJ2-3,CASSWGVLWTDTQYF,TGTGCCAGCAGCTGGGGGGTCTTATGGACAGATACGCAGTATTTT
TRBV6-4,-,once,TRBJ2-3,CASVAEPFGSTDTQYF,TGCGCCAGCGTCGCGGAACCATTCGGAAGCACAGATACGCAGTATTTT